This T cell receptor (beta chain) was recorded in a study of blood T cell repertoires in COVID-19. For the study at large: Spain, Italy and the United States supplied samples that represented acute and convalescent COVID-19. Nucleic acid was either cDNA or gDNA, and it came from T cells, B-cell-depleted T cells, or PBMCs.

Original handling: Reference gene primer amplification yielded estimated nucleated cell counts. Clones were sequenced by immunoSEQ multiplex PCR, and TCRdb holds only the in-frame ones, with some missing. V and J calls and clone size come straight from that table; D and trimming were deduced from the DNA. The sample records approximately 260,000 clones, over 75% being singletons. Trimming took 0 bases from V and 0 from J, leaving 12 bases between them. The CDR3 contains 17 residues. In germline, CDR1 is LGHDT, CDR2 YNNKEL (reference sequence). The sequenced sample was peripheral blood. The chain joins TRBV3-1 (or the pseudogene TRBV3-2) to TRBJ2-4, with D perhaps TRBD1 (5 bases). The sequence was collected from a woman aged 40 to 55 who had recovered from COVID-19. CDR3 sequence: CASSQEATVVAKNIQYF. The CDR3 nucleotides are TGTGCCAGCAGCCAAGAGGCGACAGTTGTAGCCAAAAACATTCAGTACTTC.